This passage covers 20 T cell receptor beta chains from one sample sequenced in a study of PD-L1 blockade in urothelial cancer. Some clones are missing from TCRdb's copy, which holds only in-frame ones; the method was immunoSEQ multiplex PCR. The sample records about 130,000 clones, about 81% being singletons. Time point of the sample: pretreatment peripheral blood. Source: PBMCs, taken around atezolizumab (anti-PD-L1) treatment. These receptors came from a man in his forties or fifties with urothelial cancer.

V usage is TRBV5-1 and J usage is TRBJ1-5; TRBD1 might be the D (5 bases). Germline CDR1 and CDR2: SGHRS and YFSETQ. Trimming took off 4 bases at V and 4 bases at J, with 12 bases between the two ends. This CDR3 has 14 amino acids. The CDR3 protein is CASSPGTENQPQHF. CDR3 nucleotides: TGCGCCAGCAGCCCCGGGACTGAGAATCAGCCCCAGCATTTT.

The V call is TRBV29-1, the J call TRBJ1-2, with D possibly being TRBD1 (5 bases). The CDR3 totals 13 residues. Germline CDR1 reads SQVTM; CDR2 reads ANQGSEA. The germline V and J ends were trimmed by 2 bases and 2 bases, with 9 bases remaining between them. The CDR3 region has the DNA TGCAGCGTTGAAAGGGGCTTAAACTATGGCTACACCTTC. Translating gives CSVERGLNYGYTF.

The CDR3 bases are TGTGCCAGCAGCCGTGTGACAGGGATCTACGAGCAGTACTTC. Its translation: CASSRVTGIYEQYF. The chain combines TRBV6-1 with TRBJ2-7; 7 positions agree with TRBD1. CDR1 is MNHNS and CDR2 is SASEGT in the germline V gene. J lost 3 bases, V lost 6 bases, and 8 bases had no gene match. The CDR3 runs 14 residues.

The gene calls are TRBV10-1 and TRBJ2-7; 9 nucleotides align to TRBD1. The germline CDR1 and CDR2 sequences are WNHNN and SYGVQD (reference sequence). The CDR3 has 14 amino acids. The trim removed 8 bases at V and 5 bases at J, leaving 10 bases unmatched. The CDR3 DNA sequence: TGCGCCAGCGGTACGGGACAGGGAATCGACGAGCAGTACTTC. This gives the protein CASGTGQGIDEQYF.

The chain employs TRBV7-2 and TRBJ2-7; TRBD1 might be the D (6 bases). Trimming stripped 3 bases from V and 1 base from J, with 7 bases between. The germline CDR1 and CDR2 sequences are SGHTA and FQGNSA. The CDR3 consists of 13 residues. The CDR3 nucleotides are TGTGCCAGCAGCTTGGACAGATCCTACGAGCAGTACTTC. This gives the protein CASSLDRSYEQYF.

The V call is TRBV18, the J call TRBJ1-4; possible D gene TRBD1, 5 bases. CDR3 length equals 13 residues. Trimming stripped 3 bases from V and 7 bases from J, with 9 bases between. Germline loops: CDR1 KGHSH, CDR2 LQKENI. CDR3 in DNA: TGTGCCAGCTCACCTATGGGGGGTGAAAAACTGTTTTTT. Protein sequence: CASSPMGGEKLFF.

V usage is TRBV28 and J usage is TRBJ1-2; D is perhaps TRBD1 (5 bases). Germline V gene lookup returns CDR1 MDHEN and CDR2 SYDVKM. V was clipped by 5 bases and J by 4 bases, with 14 bases between them. The CDR3 runs to 14 residues. This CDR3 reads CASSRGTTSYGYTF. The CDR3 DNA reads as TGTGCCAGCAGTCGCGGGACGACGAGCTATGGCTACACCTTC.

The J gene is TRBJ2-5, the V gene TRBV7-2, with a weak D call TRBD2 (6 bases). This CDR3 is built from 14 residues. In germline, CDR1 is SGHTA, CDR2 FQGNSA. V was cut by 6 bases and J by 4 bases, with 15 bases left in between. CDR3 sequence: CASRLAGSGETQYF. CDR3 bases: TGTGCCAGCAGATTGGCGGGTAGCGGAGAGACCCAGTACTTC.

V gene TRBV18 combines with J gene TRBJ2-3; tentatively, D is TRBD2 (5 bases). This CDR3 spans 13 amino acids. CDR1 KGHSH and CDR2 LQKENI come from the germline V gene. The V end was cut by 1 base, the J end by 6 bases, with 8 bases between. For the CDR3, the DNA is TGTGCCAGCTCACCACGATGGGAGGATACGCAGTATTTT. Amino acid sequence: CASSPRWEDTQYF.

The genes are TRBV19 and TRBJ2-2; D gene ambiguous. The germline CDR1 and CDR2 sequences are LNHDA and SQIVND (reference sequence). V lost 0 bases to trimming and J lost 2 bases, with 7 bases between them. CDR3 length: 15 amino acids. The CDR3 DNA reads as TGTGCCAGTAGTATAGATCTATATAACACCGGGGAGCTGTTTTTT. Its protein product is CASSIDLYNTGELFF.

This clone was counted only a few times. This chain connects TRBV6-6 to TRBJ1-6; D not resolved. V was pared by 2 bases and J by 10 bases, with 12 bases between. The CDR3 length is 14 residues. The germline V gene encodes CDR1 MNHNY and CDR2 SVGAGI (reference sequence). In DNA form, the CDR3 reads TGTGCCAGCAGTTACCCAGAGGGTAGCTCACCCCTCCACTTT. This sequence encodes CASSYPEGSSPLHF.

The chain links TRBV14 to TRBJ2-5; a possible D gene is TRBD2 (5 bases). The CDR3 runs 17 residues. V was trimmed by 2 bases and J by 2 bases, leaving 18 bases between them. Germline lookup yields CDR1 SGHDN and CDR2 FVKESK. CDR3 coding DNA: TGTGCCAGCAGCCAACTGGGAACCCTAGCCAGTCAAGAGACCCAGTACTTC. It encodes CASSQLGTLASQETQYF.

This chain connects TRBV7-8 to TRBJ2-2, with 9 bases identical to TRBD2. The germline gives CDR1 SGHVS, CDR2 FQNEAQ. The CDR3 runs to 15 residues. Trimming removed 8 bases from V and 6 bases from J; junction bases left unmatched: 10. For the CDR3, the DNA is TGTGCCAGCTTAGCGGGAGACTTGGCGGCCGGGGAGCTGTTTTTT. As protein: CASLAGDLAAGELFF.

V gene TRBV27 combines with J gene TRBJ1-2, with D uncertain. Germline CDR1 and CDR2: MNHEY and SMNVEV (reference sequence). V lost 0 bases and J 3 bases, leaving 11 bases between the germline ends. The CDR3 consists of 15 residues. CDR3 amino acids: CASSLSAPRDYGYTF. The CDR3 DNA sequence: TGTGCCAGCAGTTTATCAGCCCCGAGGGACTATGGCTACACCTTC.

The chain combines TRBV10-3 with TRBJ2-3; D ambiguous. Trimming took off 3 bases at V and 6 bases at J, with 4 bases between the two ends. CDR3 length equals 11 residues. Germline V CDR1 and CDR2: ENHRY, SYGVKD. The CDR3 sequence: CAISERDTQYF. Written as DNA, the CDR3 is TGTGCCATCAGTGAACGGGATACGCAGTATTTT.

The chain joins TRBV7-3 to TRBJ1-6, with D unresolved. This CDR3 comprises 15 residues. With 5 bases removed from V and 0 bases from J, the gap between germline ends came to 8 bases. The germline CDR1 and CDR2 sequences are SGHTA and FQGTGA. CDR3 in DNA: TGTGCCAGCAGCGGAGGGAGCTCCTATAATTCACCCCTCCACTTT. As protein: CASSGGSSYNSPLHF.

The rearrangement uses TRBV7-9 and TRBJ1-2, with 8 bases matching TRBD1. CDR3 length: 16 residues. The germline CDR1 and CDR2 sequences are SEHNR and FQNEAQ (reference sequence). V trimming: 3 bases; J trimming: 3 bases; junction bases outside the gene matches: 9. The CDR3 bases are TGTGCCAGCAGCTTCAGACAGGGGTCGTCTGACTATGGCTACACCTTC. Translation: CASSFRQGSSDYGYTF.

This clone was seen only once. The chain has TRBV7-2 and TRBJ2-7; 8 positions agree with TRBD2. The CDR3 is 13 residues long. CDR1 is SGHTA and CDR2 is FQGNSA in the germline V gene. The ends lost 3 bases at V and 6 bases at J; junction bases unmatched: 4. The CDR3 reads CASSFGGRSEQYF. The CDR3, as DNA: TGTGCCAGCAGCTTTGGCGGGAGGAGCGAGCAGTACTTC. The full variable domain, in which reference TRBV7-2 and TRBJ2-7 provide the parts outside the CDR3, is GAGVSQSPSNKVTEKGKDVELRCDPISGHTALYWYRQSLGQGLEFLIYFQGNSAPDKSGLPSDRFSAERTGGSVSTLTIQRTQQEDSAVYLCASSFGGRSEQYFGPGTRLTVT.

J is TRBJ1-5 and V is TRBV6-6; D is unclear. V shed 6 bases and J shed 1 base, with 13 bases lying between them. Germline values: CDR1 MNHNY, CDR2 SVGAGI (reference sequence). CDR3 length: 15 residues. This CDR3 reads CASRPRSGSNQPQHF. The DNA of the CDR3 is TGTGCCAGCAGACCCCGTTCGGGAAGCAATCAGCCCCAGCATTTT.

This clone was seen more than once but under ten times. The chain employs TRBV28 and TRBJ1-5; D is uncertain. This CDR3 is 11 amino acids long. V was pared by 3 bases and J by 8 bases, with 5 bases between. Germline values: CDR1 MDHEN, CDR2 SYDVKM. The CDR3 DNA sequence: TGTGCCAGCAGTTTTCGCGAGCCCCAGCATTTT. Its translation: CASSFREPQHF.